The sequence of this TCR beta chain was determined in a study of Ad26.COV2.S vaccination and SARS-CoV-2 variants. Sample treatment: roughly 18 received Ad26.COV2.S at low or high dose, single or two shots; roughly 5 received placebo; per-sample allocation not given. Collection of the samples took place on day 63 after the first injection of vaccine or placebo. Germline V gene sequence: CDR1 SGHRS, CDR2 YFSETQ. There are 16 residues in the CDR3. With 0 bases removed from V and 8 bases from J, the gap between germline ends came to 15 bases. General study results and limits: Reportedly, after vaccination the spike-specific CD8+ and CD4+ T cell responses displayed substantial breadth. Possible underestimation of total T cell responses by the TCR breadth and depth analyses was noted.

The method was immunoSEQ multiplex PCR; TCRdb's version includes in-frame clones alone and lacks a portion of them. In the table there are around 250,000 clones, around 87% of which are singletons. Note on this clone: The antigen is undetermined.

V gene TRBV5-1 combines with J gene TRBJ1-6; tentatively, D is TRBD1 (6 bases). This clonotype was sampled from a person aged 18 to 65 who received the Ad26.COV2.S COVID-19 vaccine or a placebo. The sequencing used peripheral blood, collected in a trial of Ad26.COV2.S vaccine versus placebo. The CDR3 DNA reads TGCGCCAGCAGCTTGGTCTGGGGGCAGGCCGATTCACCCCTCCACTTT. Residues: CASSLVWGQADSPLHF. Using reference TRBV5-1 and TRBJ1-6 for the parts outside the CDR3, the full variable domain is KAGVTQTPRYLIKTRGQQVTLSCSPISGHRSVSWYQQTPGQGLQFLFEYFSETQRNKGNFPGRFSGRQFSNSRSEMNVSTLELGDSALYLCASSLVWGQADSPLHFGNGTRLTVT.